At least ten counts were recorded for the clone carrying this TCR beta chain. The antigen remains unidentified. This specimen comes from a study of breast tumors, draining lymph nodes, adjacent tissues. Overall study findings and caveats: Tumor and nontumor repertoires were significantly more similar in luminal-like than in basal-like breast cancer. Data fit most tumor T cells coming from lymph node, expanding in tumor. Tumor T cell lymph node origin was a supported hypothesis, not proven.

TCRdb itself ran the multiplex PCR reads through MiXCR, one entry per CDR3 protein. The table has approximately 250,000 distinct CDR3 sequences, nearly 35% seen once. V was clipped by 4 bases and J by 5 bases, with 14 bases between them. Germline V gives CDR1 SGHTA, CDR2 FQGNSA. The CDR3 is 14 amino acids. Samples came from axillary lymph nodes draining the breast cancer. The source is a female donor with breast cancer. Some clones in this sample may be carry-over from other donors' samples. Sequenced: axillary lymph node tissue. This rearrangement joins TRBV7-2 to TRBJ1-2; D may be TRBD1 (6 bases). CDR3 bases: TGTGCCAGCAGCTCAGGGGTTCCCCTTTATGGCTACACCTTC. Translated: CASSSGVPLYGYTF. The full variable domain, with the rest looked up from reference TRBV7-2 and TRBJ1-2, is GAGVSQSPSNKVTEKGKDVELRCDPISGHTALYWYRQSLGQGLEFLIYFQGNSAPDKSGLPSDRFSAERTGGSVSTLTIQRTQQEDSAVYLCASSSGVPLYGYTFGSGTRLTVV.